Below are 20 T cell receptor beta chains sequenced from a single sample in a study of T cells in tuberculosis. Profiled with immunoSEQ multiplex PCR; TCRdb holds only in-frame clones, not every one. Of approximately 58,000 clones in the sample, over 75% were seen once. Thawed, overnight-rested PBMC were stained with GMM-loaded CD1B tetramer, viability dye and anti-CD3, then sorted. The CD1B tetramers carried C32 glucose monomycolate purified from Rhodococcus equi. Sequenced input: CD1b-GMM tetramer-negative cells sorted from PBMCs. These receptor sequences come from an adult woman with latent tuberculosis.

V is TRBV28 and J is TRBJ1-2; D gene uncertain. The ends were cut back, 3 bases at V and 4 bases at J, with 6 bases in the middle. Germline assignment: CDR1 MDHEN and CDR2 SYDVKM. This CDR3 spans 12 amino acids. The DNA of the CDR3 is TGTGCCAGCAGTTTCAGATCCTATGGCTACACCTTC. Translated: CASSFRSYGYTF.

This clone was picked up one time. This chain uses TRBV6-1 with TRBJ2-1; possibly TRBD1 for D (6 bases). This CDR3 is built from 14 residues. With 5 bases removed from V and 5 bases from J, the gap between germline ends came to 13 bases. CDR1 and CDR2 (germline): MNHNS, SASEGT. The CDR3: CASSSAGVNNEQFF. The CDR3 coding sequence is TGTGCCAGCAGTTCTGCAGGGGTTAACAATGAGCAGTTCTTC.

The chain uses TRBV4-3 and TRBJ1-4; D is undetermined. The CDR3 extends over 18 amino acids. With 0 bases removed from V and 2 bases from J, the gap between germline ends came to 16 bases. CDR1 is LGHNA, CDR2 YSLEER, per germline. CDR3 sequence: CASSQDQAQELTNEKLFF. Written as DNA, the CDR3 is TGCGCCAGCAGCCAAGATCAGGCCCAGGAATTGACTAATGAAAAACTGTTTTTT.

This chain joins TRBV9 and TRBJ2-5, with 8 positions matching TRBD1. V was pared by 0 bases and J by 3 bases, with 1 base of the junction left unmatched. CDR1 is SGDLS and CDR2 is YYNGEE in the germline V gene. The CDR3 spans 14 residues. CDR3 DNA sequence: TGTGCCAGCAGCGTAGCAGGGGGCGAAGAGACCCAGTACTTC. It translates to CASSVAGGEETQYF.

This chain connects TRBV6-1 to TRBJ2-4; 13 bases are a match to TRBD2. Per the germline V gene, CDR1 is MNHNS and CDR2 is SASEGT. V trimming: 2 bases; J trimming: 8 bases; junction bases outside the gene matches: 6. CDR3 length: 16 residues. The CDR3 DNA follows: TGTGCCAGCAGTGAAAGACTAGCGGGGGGCGGGGACATTCAGTACTTC. Translating gives CASSERLAGGGDIQYF.

This clone showed up just a few times. V is TRBV21-1 and J is TRBJ2-3; TRBD2, the D gene given by the table, was not confirmed from the DNA. TRBV21-1 is a known pseudogene. CDR3 length equals 13 residues. The CDR3 nucleotides are TGTGCCAGCAGTCGGGGGGCCTGGCATACGCAGTATTTT. Protein product: CASSRGAWHTQYF.

The CDR3 is CASSQGTSLNYGYTF. In nucleotides, the CDR3 is TGTGCCAGCAGCCAAGGGACTTCCCTGAACTATGGCTACACCTTC. The chain is built from TRBV14 and TRBJ1-2, with D hard to call. CDR3 length: 15 residues. Germline V CDR1 and CDR2: SGHDN, FVKESK. V was cut by 1 base and J by 2 bases, with 11 bases left in between.

V usage is TRBV30 and J usage is TRBJ2-5, with D possibly TRBD2 on 5 matching bases. Germline V CDR1 and CDR2: GTSNPN, SVGIG (reference sequence). Trimming pared 5 bases from V and 7 bases from J, leaving 20 bases between. CDR3 length: 14 amino acids. The CDR3 sequence is CAWGPYGTEGTQYF. The CDR3, as DNA: TGTGCCTGGGGCCCTTATGGCACCGAGGGGACCCAGTACTTC.

The V call is TRBV29-1, the J call TRBJ2-1; 11 nucleotides line up with TRBD2. CDR1 SQVTM and CDR2 ANQGSEA come from the germline V gene. The CDR3 length is 15 residues. Losses at the gene ends were 6 bases for V and 5 bases for J; bases not matched to a gene: 9. CDR3 sequence (DNA): TGCAGCGTCACTTTGGGGACTAGCGGAGACAATGAGCAGTTCTTC. It encodes CSVTLGTSGDNEQFF.

The chain has TRBV4-2 and TRBJ1-2; D is possibly TRBD1 (6 bases). V lost 3 bases and J lost 7, with 24 bases in between. In germline, CDR1 is LGHNA, CDR2 YNFKEQ. The CDR3 is made up of 17 amino acids. CDR3 nucleotides: TGTGCCAGCAGCCAGGACCCCGGGACACGCATTTTTGGTGGCTACACCTTC. Translation: CASSQDPGTRIFGGYTF.

This chain links TRBV19 with TRBJ1-2; D remains ambiguous. Trimming took 4 bases from V and 4 from J, leaving 10 bases between them. Germline V gene sequence: CDR1 LNHDA, CDR2 SQIVND (reference sequence). The CDR3 has 13 amino acids. Here the CDR3 DNA reads TGTGCCAGTAGTACACCAGGTCGCTATGGCTACACCTTC. Translation: CASSTPGRYGYTF.

J is TRBJ2-7 and V is TRBV29-1; 9 positions match TRBD1. The junction had 10 bases not matched to a gene; V was cut back by 4 bases and J by 9 bases. Germline assignment: CDR1 SQVTM and CDR2 ANQGSEA. This CDR3 region has 13 residues. CDR3 sequence (DNA): TGCAGCGTTGGGTTCGGACAGGGGATGGGGCAGTACTTC. Amino acid sequence: CSVGFGQGMGQYF.

The gene calls are TRBV4-2 and TRBJ1-6, with no clear D. The CDR3 loop spans 15 amino acids. Germline V gene sequence: CDR1 LGHNA, CDR2 YNFKEQ. The ends were cut back, 0 bases at V and 9 bases at J, with 12 bases in the middle. CDR3 sequence: CASSQDNGLTSPLHF. The CDR3 DNA sequence: TGTGCCAGCAGCCAAGATAACGGACTAACTTCACCCCTCCACTTT.

The gene calls are TRBV28 and TRBJ1-4, with 9 bases that match TRBD1. The CDR3 has 14 amino acids. The V segment lost 5 bases and the J segment 8 bases; nucleotides outside the gene matches: 6. Germline V gene lookup returns CDR1 MDHEN and CDR2 SYDVKM. As DNA, the CDR3 is TGTGCCAGCAGTAAGACAGGGGGTACCGAAAAACTGTTTTTT. Translation: CASSKTGGTEKLFF.

This chain links TRBV28 with TRBJ1-2, with 7 bases lining up with TRBD1. With V trimmed by 5 bases and J by 2 bases, 8 bases remained unmatched. The CDR3 sequence is 15 residues long. Germline CDR1 MDHEN, CDR2 SYDVKM. The CDR3 protein is CASSPYQQGNYGYTF. The CDR3 DNA is TGTGCCAGCAGTCCCTATCAACAGGGGAACTATGGCTACACCTTC.

Note on this clone: Different DNA sequences within this sample yield the same CDR3. The chain uses TRBV19 and TRBJ2-7; TRBD2 might be the D (5 bases). Germline assignment: CDR1 LNHDA and CDR2 SQIVND (reference sequence). This CDR3 has 13 residues. Deletions cut 2 bases from V and 2 bases from J, with 7 bases between. CDR3 in DNA: TGTGCCAGTAGTATACGAGGGACCTACGAGCAGTACTTC. Encoded protein: CASSIRGTYEQYF.

The chain uses TRBV7-9 and TRBJ1-1; a possible D gene is TRBD1 (6 bases). Looked up from germline, CDR1 is SEHNR and CDR2 is FQNEAQ (reference sequence). The CDR3 sequence is 15 residues long. The V gene lost 7 bases and the J gene lost 4 bases, with 19 bases spanning the gap. CDR3 region: CASTRTDRGSTEAFF. CDR3 nucleotides: TGTGCCAGCACCCGGACAGATAGGGGTAGCACTGAAGCTTTCTTT.

This chain joins TRBV9 and TRBJ2-2, with 8 bases lining up with TRBD1. The CDR3 consists of 15 residues. The ends lost 2 bases at V and 4 bases at J; junction bases unmatched: 4. CDR1 is SGDLS, CDR2 YYNGEE, per germline. In DNA form, the CDR3 reads TGTGCCAGCAGCGTCTTGGGACAGGCCACCGGGGAGCTGTTTTTT. It codes for CASSVLGQATGELFF.

This clone was seen only once. V and J are TRBV9 and TRBJ2-7, with 10 positions matching TRBD2. This CDR3 spans 18 amino acids. Germline V gene lookup returns CDR1 SGDLS and CDR2 YYNGEE. The V segment lost 7 bases and the J segment 5 bases; nucleotides outside the gene matches: 21. The CDR3 loop reads CASSPSGSLAGGWDEQYF. The CDR3 nucleotides are TGTGCCAGCTCCCCAAGTGGGAGTTTAGCGGGGGGCTGGGACGAGCAGTACTTC.

The rearrangement uses TRBV4-3 and TRBJ1-4, with D tentatively TRBD1 (6 bases). The germline V and J ends were trimmed by 4 bases and 4 bases, with 13 bases remaining between them. CDR3 length: 15 residues. CDR1 is LGHNA and CDR2 is YSLEER in the germline V gene. CDR3 nucleotides: TGCGCCAGCAGCCTTCAGGACAGCCTTAATGAAAAACTGTTTTTT. It codes for CASSLQDSLNEKLFF.